These 20 T cell receptor beta chains came from one sample sequenced in a study of cytomegalovirus exposure and HLA in healthy donors. PCR involved 60 Vbeta and 13 Jbeta primers. Profiled with immunoSEQ multiplex PCR; TCRdb holds only in-frame clones, not every one. The sample has some 150,000 clones; roughly 83% are singletons. The sequenced sample consisted of PBMCs. All receptors derive from a man aged 35 to 55 in good health and CMV-seronegative.

The chain joins TRBV5-1 to TRBJ2-2, with 12 bases that match TRBD1. This CDR3 has 16 amino acids. V trimming: 4 bases; J trimming: 5 bases; junction bases outside the gene matches: 6. Per the germline V gene, CDR1 is SGHRS and CDR2 is YFSETQ. In nucleotides, the CDR3 is TGCGCCAGCAGCCACGGGACAGGGGGCCGGACCGGGGAGCTGTTTTTT. It is translated as CASSHGTGGRTGELFF.

The rearrangement uses TRBV5-1 and TRBJ2-7, with a possible D match to TRBD2 (6 bases). Germline loops: CDR1 SGHRS, CDR2 YFSETQ. V shed 3 bases and J shed 0 bases, with 13 bases lying between them. This CDR3 has 15 residues. The CDR3 here is CASSWEDFSSYEQYF. DNA for the CDR3: TGCGCCAGCAGCTGGGAGGACTTTTCCTCCTACGAGCAGTACTTC.

This clone was seen only once. The chain combines TRBV9 with TRBJ1-2; D possibly corresponds to TRBD1 (6 bases). V was clipped by 4 bases and J by 5 bases, with 24 bases between them. This CDR3 is 17 amino acids long. Per the germline V gene, CDR1 is SGDLS and CDR2 is YYNGEE. CDR3 DNA: TGTGCCAGCAGCCCCCCTCCGGGACATCCCCTCGGATATGGCTACACCTTC. It codes for CASSPPPGHPLGYGYTF.

This clone was counted between two and nine times. The chain joins TRBV4-3 to TRBJ2-5, with 9 nucleotides matching TRBD2. Germline CDR1 LGHNA, CDR2 YSLEER. Unmatched junction bases numbered 7, after V lost 0 bases and J lost 5 bases. This CDR3 has 16 amino acids. The CDR3 sequence is CASSQELQRGVETQYF. The CDR3 bases are TGCGCCAGCAGCCAAGAGCTCCAGCGGGGGGTGGAGACCCAGTACTTC.

The CDR3 sequence is CASSLLVGALSSYEQYF. The CDR3 DNA sequence: TGTGCCAGCAGCTTATTAGTTGGGGCGCTCAGCTCCTACGAGCAGTACTTC. The gene calls are TRBV7-6 and TRBJ2-7; D might be TRBD1 (5 bases). The CDR3 covers 17 residues. Germline CDR1 and CDR2: SGHVS and FNYEAQ. Trimming removed 2 bases from V and 0 bases from J, with 17 bases in between.

The rearrangement links TRBV29-1 to TRBJ1-2; the match to TRBD1 covers 11 bases. From germline, CDR1 is SQVTM and CDR2 ANQGSEA. This CDR3 comprises 15 residues. Trimming removed 3 bases from V and 1 base from J; junction bases left unmatched: 4. The CDR3 DNA is TGCAGCGTTGAGGGGACAGGGGGAGGTAACTATGGCTACACCTTC. It translates to CSVEGTGGGNYGYTF.

The chain links TRBV19 to TRBJ1-5; TRBD1 is a possible D gene (5 bases). This CDR3 is built from 14 residues. Deletions cut 5 bases from V and 4 bases from J, with 12 bases between. Germline lookup yields CDR1 LNHDA and CDR2 SQIVND (reference sequence). In DNA form, the CDR3 reads TGTGCCAGTAGTGGGGCGAGTTTTAATCAGCCCCAGCATTTT. Translating it yields CASSGASFNQPQHF.

The rearrangement joins TRBV4-1 to TRBJ1-5; D is uncertain. Trimming cost V 1 base and J 1 base, with 5 bases left between them. This CDR3 is 14 amino acids long. In germline, CDR1 is MGHRA, CDR2 YSYEKL. The CDR3 coding sequence is TGCGCCAGCAGCCAAGGGGAGAGCAATCAGCCCCAGCATTTT. This codes for CASSQGESNQPQHF.

The chain couples TRBV7-2 to TRBJ2-5, with D unclear. The J call is doubtful: the DNA matches TRBJ2-7 better. The CDR3 is 13 amino acids. Germline values: CDR1 SGHTA, CDR2 FQGNSA. CDR3: CASSLERFYEQYF. The CDR3 DNA is TGTGCCAGCAGCCTCGAGAGGTTCTACGAGCAGTACTTC.

The CDR3 DNA sequence: TGTGCCAGCAGTTACCGCGGGAATCAGCCCCAGCATTTT. Amino acid sequence: CASSYRGNQPQHF. The chain recombines TRBV6-6 with TRBJ1-5, with D hard to call. The CDR3 has 13 amino acids. Germline values: CDR1 MNHNY, CDR2 SVGAGI (reference sequence). Trimming stripped 2 bases from V and 4 bases from J, with 6 bases between.

The chain couples TRBV11-3 to TRBJ2-1, with D hard to call. Per the germline V gene, CDR1 is SGHNT and CDR2 is YENEEA. The CDR3 has 13 residues. The ends were cut back, 4 bases at V and 5 bases at J, with 9 bases in the middle. CDR3 sequence reads: CASSSRRDNEQFF. The CDR3 DNA is TGTGCCAGCAGCTCCCGCCGGGACAATGAGCAGTTCTTC.

The CDR3 is CASSAGTSGSIETQYF. In DNA, the CDR3 is TGTGCCAGCAGCGCCGGGACTAGCGGGAGTATTGAGACCCAGTACTTC. The chain links TRBV9 to TRBJ2-5; 14 bases align to TRBD2. CDR3 length equals 16 residues. CDR1 and CDR2 from the germline V gene are SGDLS and YYNGEE. J gave up 5 bases and V 3 bases, and 6 bases lay outside the gene matches.

The chain combines TRBV11-3 with TRBJ2-5; TRBD1 aligns across 9 bases. The CDR3 contains 15 residues. V lost 2 bases, J lost 5 bases, and 6 bases stayed unmatched. Per the germline V gene, CDR1 is SGHNT and CDR2 is YENEEA. CDR3: CASSLPGQGGETQYF. The CDR3 nucleotides are TGTGCCAGCAGCTTACCGGGACAGGGTGGGGAGACCCAGTACTTC.

The rearrangement joins TRBV2 to TRBJ2-7, with 7 bases identical to TRBD2. This CDR3 has 13 amino acids. From germline, CDR1 is SNHLY and CDR2 FYNNEI. V lost 5 bases, J lost 6 bases, and 7 bases stayed unmatched. The CDR3 DNA reads as TGTGCCAGCAGTCGAAGCGGGATGGGCGAGCAGTACTTC. It encodes CASSRSGMGEQYF.

V gene TRBV7-8 combines with J gene TRBJ2-7, with unresolved D. CDR1 is SGHVS, CDR2 FQNEAQ, per germline. Deletions cut 4 bases from V and 2 bases from J, with 6 bases between. The CDR3 length is 12 residues. Written as DNA, the CDR3 is TGTGCCAGCAGCTCAGACACCTACGAGCAGTACTTC. This gives the protein CASSSDTYEQYF.

The V gene is TRBV5-1, the J gene TRBJ1-1; TRBD1 matches 10 bases. CDR1 SGHRS and CDR2 YFSETQ come from the germline V gene. The junction had 0 bases not matched to a gene; V was cut back by 3 bases and J by 4 bases. This CDR3 has 13 amino acids. The CDR3 bases are TGCGCCAGCAGCTGGACAGGGGGCACTGAAGCTTTCTTT. Translated, it gives CASSWTGGTEAFF.

This clone came up once. This chain connects TRBV28 to TRBJ2-5, with a weak D call TRBD1 (5 bases). Trimming shortened V by 2 bases and J by 7 bases, and 14 bases separated the two germline ends. This CDR3 comprises 14 residues. The germline CDR1 and CDR2 sequences are MDHEN and SYDVKM. CDR3 DNA sequence: TGTGCCAGCAGTTTAGAGGCAGGGCTAAGGACCCAGTACTTC. Translation: CASSLEAGLRTQYF.

This chain links TRBV7-9 with TRBJ2-3; D possibly corresponds to TRBD2 (6 bases). V gave up 8 bases and J gave up 4 bases, with 13 bases separating them. Germline values: CDR1 SEHNR, CDR2 FQNEAQ (reference sequence). The CDR3 contains 13 residues. CDR3 DNA: TGTGCCAGCCGGGAGATTAGAGCAGATACGCAGTATTTT. This codes for CASREIRADTQYF.

The count of this clone is one. This chain links TRBV7-3 with TRBJ2-1, with TRBD2 matching 11 bases. Trimming at V came to 5 bases and at J to 4 bases, leaving 7 bases not matched to a gene. This CDR3 contains 16 residues. Germline loops: CDR1 SGHTA, CDR2 FQGTGA. CDR3 sequence: CASSPTSGGSYNEQFF. As DNA, the CDR3 is TGTGCCAGCAGCCCTACTAGCGGGGGAAGTTACAATGAGCAGTTCTTC.

The V gene is TRBV7-3, the J gene TRBJ1-2; no definite D call. The germline V and J ends were trimmed by 5 bases and 7 bases, with 20 bases remaining between them. This CDR3 is 15 amino acids long. Germline CDR1 and CDR2: SGHTA and FQGTGA. CDR3 amino acids: CASSINGEGPIGYTF. In DNA form, the CDR3 reads TGTGCCAGCAGCATAAATGGGGAGGGTCCAATTGGCTACACCTTC.